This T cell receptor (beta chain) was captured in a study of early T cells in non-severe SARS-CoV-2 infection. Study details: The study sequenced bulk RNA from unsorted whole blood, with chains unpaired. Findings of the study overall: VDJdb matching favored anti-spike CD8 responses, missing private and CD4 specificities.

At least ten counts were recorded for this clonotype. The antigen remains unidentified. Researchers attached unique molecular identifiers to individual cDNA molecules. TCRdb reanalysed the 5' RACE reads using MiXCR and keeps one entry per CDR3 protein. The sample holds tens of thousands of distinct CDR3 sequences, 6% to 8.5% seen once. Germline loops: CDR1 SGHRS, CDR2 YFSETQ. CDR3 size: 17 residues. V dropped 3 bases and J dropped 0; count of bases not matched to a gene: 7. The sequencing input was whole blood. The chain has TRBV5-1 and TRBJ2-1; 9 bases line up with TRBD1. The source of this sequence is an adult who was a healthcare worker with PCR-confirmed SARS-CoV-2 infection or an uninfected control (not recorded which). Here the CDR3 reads CASSYAGTGSSYNEQFF. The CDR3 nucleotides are TGCGCCAGCAGCTACGCCGGGACAGGGAGCTCCTACAATGAGCAGTTCTTC.